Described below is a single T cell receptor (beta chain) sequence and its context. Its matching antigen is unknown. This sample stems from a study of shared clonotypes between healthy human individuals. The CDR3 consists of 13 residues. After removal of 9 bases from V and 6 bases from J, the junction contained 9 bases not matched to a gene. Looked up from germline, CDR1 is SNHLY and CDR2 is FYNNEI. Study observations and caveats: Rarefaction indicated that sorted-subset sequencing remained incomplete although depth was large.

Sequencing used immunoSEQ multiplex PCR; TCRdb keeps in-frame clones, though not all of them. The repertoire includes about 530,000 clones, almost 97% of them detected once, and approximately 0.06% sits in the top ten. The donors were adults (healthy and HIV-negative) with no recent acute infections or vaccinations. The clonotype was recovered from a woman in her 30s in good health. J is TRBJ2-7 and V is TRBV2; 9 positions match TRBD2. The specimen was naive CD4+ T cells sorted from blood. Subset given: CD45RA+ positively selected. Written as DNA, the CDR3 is TGTGCCAGGCAAGCGGGAGGAATGAGCGAGCAGTACTTC. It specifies CARQAGGMSEQYF.